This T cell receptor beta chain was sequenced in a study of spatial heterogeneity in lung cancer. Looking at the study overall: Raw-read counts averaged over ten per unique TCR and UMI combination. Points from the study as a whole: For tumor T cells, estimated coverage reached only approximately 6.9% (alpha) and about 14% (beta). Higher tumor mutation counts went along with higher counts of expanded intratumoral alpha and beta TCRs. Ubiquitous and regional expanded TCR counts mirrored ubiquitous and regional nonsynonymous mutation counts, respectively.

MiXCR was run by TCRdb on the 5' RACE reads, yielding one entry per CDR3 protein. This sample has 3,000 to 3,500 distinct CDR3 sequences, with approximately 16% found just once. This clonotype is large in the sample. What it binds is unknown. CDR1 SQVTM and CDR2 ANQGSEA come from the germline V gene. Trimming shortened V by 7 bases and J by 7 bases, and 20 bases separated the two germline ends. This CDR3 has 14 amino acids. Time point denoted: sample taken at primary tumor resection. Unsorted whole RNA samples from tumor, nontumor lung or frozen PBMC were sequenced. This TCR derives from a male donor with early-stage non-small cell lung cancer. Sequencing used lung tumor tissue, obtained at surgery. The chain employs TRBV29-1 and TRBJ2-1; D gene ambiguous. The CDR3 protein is CSAHEVGSPNEQFF. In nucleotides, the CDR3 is TGCAGCGCCCACGAAGTAGGTTCCCCTAATGAGCAGTTCTTC.